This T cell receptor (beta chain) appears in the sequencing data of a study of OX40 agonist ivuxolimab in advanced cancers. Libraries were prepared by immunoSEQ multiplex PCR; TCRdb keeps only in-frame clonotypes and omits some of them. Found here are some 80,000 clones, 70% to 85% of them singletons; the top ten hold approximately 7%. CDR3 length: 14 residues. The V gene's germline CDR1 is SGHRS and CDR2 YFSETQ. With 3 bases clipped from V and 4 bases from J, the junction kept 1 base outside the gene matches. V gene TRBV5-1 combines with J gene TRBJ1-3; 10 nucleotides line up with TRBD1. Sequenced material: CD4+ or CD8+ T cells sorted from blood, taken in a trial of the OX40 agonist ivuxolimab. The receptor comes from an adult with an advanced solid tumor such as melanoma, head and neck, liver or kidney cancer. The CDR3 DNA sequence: TGCGCCAGCAGCTGGGGACAGGGGGGAAACACCATATATTTT. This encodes CASSWGQGGNTIYF.